These T cell receptor beta chains were read from a single sample in a study of cytomegalovirus exposure and HLA in healthy donors. Assay used: immunoSEQ multiplex PCR; TCRdb lists only in-frame clones, some missing. The sample includes more than 20,000 clones, 60% to 80% of them seen just once. Specimen: PBMCs. These TCRs come from a male donor in good health and CMV-seronegative. Both conserved end residues are trimmed from each CDR3.

V gene	J gene	CDR3 protein
TRBV5-1	TRBJ2-1	ASSLGPDTSYNEQF
TRBV6-6	TRBJ1-4	ASRRDRAGEKLF
TRBV30	TRBJ2-2	AWSQITGTGELF
TRBV7-9	TRBJ2-3	ASSFERGRGPDTQY
TRBV7-3	TRBJ2-2	ASSLTDSFLNTGELF
TRBV5-1	TRBJ1-2	ASSLEARAEGSGYT
TRBV5-1	TRBJ1-1	ASTLGTPATEAF
TRBV6-1	TRBJ1-5	ASSEGYLRGIPQH
TRBV20-1	TRBJ2-7	SFDSPYEQY
TRBV28	TRBJ1-1	ASSLFSGAAF
TRBV6-6	TRBJ1-4	ASRNSGATNEKLF
TRBV29-1	TRBJ1-6	SVGQGTSPLH
TRBV27	TRBJ1-3	ASSLPGDTDRGNTIY
TRBV5-1	TRBJ2-7	ASSLERGSGYEQY
TRBV30	TRBJ1-5	AWSVGGNRVNQPQH
TRBV7-2	TRBJ1-4	ASSRDSREKLF